A single sample gave rise to the 13 T cell receptor beta chains below, sequenced in a study of T cell responses to AZD1222 COVID-19 vaccine. Here immunoSEQ multiplex PCR was the method, and the copy in TCRdb shows in-frame clones only, minus some. The sample has under 140,000 clones, 85% to 95% seen once; the top ten hold around 3%. Sample: peripheral blood, taken 28 days after the second AZD1222 dose. The receptors were gathered from an adult who received the AZD1222 COVID-19 vaccine.

The chain is built from TRBV5-4 and TRBJ1-5; D is uncertain. In germline, CDR1 is SGHNT, CDR2 YYREEE (reference sequence). The length of the CDR3 is 16 residues. Trimming shortened V by 1 base and J by 4 bases, and 15 bases separated the two germline ends. CDR3 sequence: CASSLNVRRENQPQHF. CDR3 DNA: TGTGCCAGCAGCTTGAATGTCAGACGTGAGAATCAGCCCCAGCATTTT.

This rearrangement joins TRBV29-1 to TRBJ1-1; 10 nucleotides match TRBD1. Germline V gene lookup returns CDR1 SQVTM and CDR2 ANQGSEA. The length of the CDR3 is 17 residues. Germline trimming cut 1 base from V and 5 bases from J; bases unmatched to any gene: 13. CDR3 DNA sequence: TGCAGCGTTGAAGCCCGCCGGGACAGGGGAGTTATAACTGAAGCTTTCTTT. Its translation is CSVEARRDRGVITEAFF.

The chain employs TRBV7-9 and TRBJ1-1; TRBD1 matches at 11 bases. There are 15 residues in the CDR3. In germline, CDR1 is SEHNR, CDR2 FQNEAQ (reference sequence). J was trimmed by 4 bases and V by 5 bases; bases with no gene match: 6. CDR3: CASSLQDRGPTEAFF. The CDR3, as DNA: TGTGCCAGCAGCCTCCAGGACAGGGGGCCCACTGAAGCTTTCTTT.

The rearrangement links TRBV10-1 to TRBJ1-6; perhaps TRBD1 as D (5 bases). CDR3 length equals 13 residues. Trimming removed 4 bases at V and 9 bases at J, with 10 bases between. Germline lookup yields CDR1 WNHNN and CDR2 SYGVQD (reference sequence). The CDR3 DNA reads as TGCGCCAGCAGTGCAGGGCGAGGTTCACCCCTCCACTTT. It is translated as CASSAGRGSPLHF.

This chain links TRBV6-5 with TRBJ1-2; a weak D match, TRBD1 (6 bases). This CDR3 spans 13 amino acids. Deletions cut 6 bases from V and 3 bases from J, with 11 bases between. Germline values: CDR1 MNHEY, CDR2 SVGAGI. Written as DNA, the CDR3 is TGTGCCAGCAGCAGACAGGATTACTATGGCTACACCTTC. This sequence encodes CASSRQDYYGYTF.

The V gene is TRBV2, the J gene TRBJ1-2; the D is unclear. This CDR3 has 13 residues. Germline assignment: CDR1 SNHLY and CDR2 FYNNEI. V gave up 3 bases and J gave up 8 bases, with 13 bases separating them. The CDR3 sequence is CASSELAAEGYTF. Written as DNA, the CDR3 is TGTGCCAGCAGTGAGTTGGCAGCGGAGGGCTACACCTTC.

This chain links TRBV10-3 with TRBJ1-2; the match to TRBD1 covers 7 bases. CDR3 length: 14 amino acids. V gave up 4 bases and J gave up 2 bases; unmatched junction bases: 4. Germline assignment: CDR1 ENHRY and CDR2 SYGVKD. CDR3 sequence reads: CAISGGTVNYGYTF. As DNA, the CDR3 is TGTGCCATCAGTGGGGGGACAGTAAACTATGGCTACACCTTC.

This chain joins TRBV30 and TRBJ1-5; D may be TRBD1 (5 bases). CDR3 length: 13 residues. Germline CDR1 reads GTSNPN; CDR2 reads SVGIG (reference sequence). V was trimmed by 1 base and J by 10 bases, leaving 14 bases between them. The CDR3 DNA reads as TGTGCCTGGAGTGAAGGGACTGCCGGACCCCAGCATTTT. Amino acids: CAWSEGTAGPQHF.

The chain uses TRBV10-2 and TRBJ1-2; 9 nucleotides line up with TRBD1. The CDR3 length is 16 residues. V gave up 2 bases and J gave up 0 bases; unmatched junction bases: 4. Germline V gives CDR1 WSHSY, CDR2 SAAADI. The CDR3 region is CASSEMGQGANYGYTF. The DNA of the CDR3 is TGCGCCAGCAGTGAGATGGGACAGGGAGCTAACTATGGCTACACCTTC.

The genes are TRBV6-2 or TRBV6-3 and TRBJ2-7; 8 nucleotides match TRBD1. CDR3 size: 16 residues. The germline V gene has CDR1 MNHEY and CDR2 SVGEGT. J lost 0 bases, V lost 0 bases, and 4 bases had no gene match. The CDR3 loop is CASSYSRDRISYEQYF. The CDR3 nucleotides are TGTGCCAGCAGTTACTCTCGGGACAGGATCTCCTACGAGCAGTACTTC.

The rearrangement links TRBV2 to TRBJ1-5; 10 bases align to TRBD1. V was clipped by 5 bases and J by 3 bases; unmatched bases: 4. Per germline, CDR1 SNHLY and CDR2 FYNNEI. The CDR3 has 15 amino acids. CDR3: CASSLDRGFNQPQHF. The CDR3 DNA reads TGTGCCAGCAGTCTGGACAGGGGGTTCAATCAGCCCCAGCATTTT.

V usage is TRBV7-9 and J usage is TRBJ1-2; perhaps TRBD1 as D (5 bases). V lost 4 bases and J lost 3, with 18 bases in between. This CDR3 is 16 amino acids long. Germline lookup yields CDR1 SEHNR and CDR2 FQNEAQ (reference sequence). CDR3 in amino acids: CASSYNTGDMDYGYTF. The CDR3 DNA reads as TGTGCCAGCAGCTATAATACAGGAGACATGGACTATGGCTACACCTTC.

The V call is TRBV19, the J call TRBJ1-2; a possible D gene is TRBD1 (5 bases). The germline V gene encodes CDR1 LNHDA and CDR2 SQIVND (reference sequence). CDR3 length equals 13 residues. V lost 5 bases and J lost 8, with 15 bases in between. In nucleotides, the CDR3 is TGTGCCAGTAGTTCGGGGACCATTAGCGGCTACACCTTC. Amino acid sequence: CASSSGTISGYTF.